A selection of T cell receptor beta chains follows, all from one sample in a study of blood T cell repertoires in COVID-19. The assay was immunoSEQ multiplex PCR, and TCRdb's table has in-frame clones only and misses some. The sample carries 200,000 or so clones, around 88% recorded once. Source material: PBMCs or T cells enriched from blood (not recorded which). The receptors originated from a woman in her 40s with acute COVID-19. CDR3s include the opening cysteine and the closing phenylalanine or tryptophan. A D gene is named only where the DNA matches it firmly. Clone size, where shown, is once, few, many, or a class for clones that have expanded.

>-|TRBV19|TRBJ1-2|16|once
TGTGCCAGTAGTATGGGAGTTCGGGGTTTGGAGAGCGGCTACACCTTC
CASSMGVRGLESGYTF
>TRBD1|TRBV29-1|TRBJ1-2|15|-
TGCAGCGTCCTGCGACAGGGGCTTGGTGACTATGGCTACACCTTC
CSVLRQGLGDYGYTF
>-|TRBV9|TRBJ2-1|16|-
TGTGCCAGCAGCGTAGCTAGCACTTCCATTTACAATGAGCAGTTCTTC
CASSVASTSIYNEQFF
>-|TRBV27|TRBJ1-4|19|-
TGTGCCAGCAGTCCCCTGCTCGCGGCAGGGTTAGCCTCTAATGAAAAACTGTTTTTT
CASSPLLAAGLASNEKLFF
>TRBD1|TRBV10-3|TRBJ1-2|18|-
TGTGCCATCAGTGTGGGGGAGACAGGGCTAATCCGACCTTATGGCTACACCTTC
CAISVGETGLIRPYGYTF
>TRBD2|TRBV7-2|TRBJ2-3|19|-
TGTGCCAGCAGCTTAGTTTTAGCGGGGGCCGGGGGATGGGCAGATACGCAGTATTTT
CASSLVLAGAGGWADTQYF
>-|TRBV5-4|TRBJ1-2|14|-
TGTGCCAGCAGTTTAACCCAGGGTAACTATGGCTACACCTTC
CASSLTQGNYGYTF
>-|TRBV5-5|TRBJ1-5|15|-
TGTGCCAGCAGCCGGGGGGCCAGGGACGTTCAGCCCCAGCATTTT
CASSRGARDVQPQHF
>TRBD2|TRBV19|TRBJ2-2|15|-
TGTGCCAGTAGTAGCGGGAGCCTGAACACCGGGGAGCTGTTTTTT
CASSSGSLNTGELFF
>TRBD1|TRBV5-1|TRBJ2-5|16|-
TGCGCCAGCAGCTTGGATGTCGCAGGGGGCGCCGAGACCCAGTACTTC
CASSLDVAGGAETQYF
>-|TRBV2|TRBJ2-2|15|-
TGTGCCAGCAGATCCGGGACACTTAACACCGGGGAGCTGTTTTTT
CASRSGTLNTGELFF
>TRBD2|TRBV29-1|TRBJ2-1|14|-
TGCAGCGTTGGCCTATTAGCGGGGGTCTATGAGCAGTTCTTC
CSVGLLAGVYEQFF
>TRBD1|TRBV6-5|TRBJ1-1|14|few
TGTGCCAGCAACCCGGACAGGGTTAGGACTGAAGCTTTCTTT
CASNPDRVRTEAFF
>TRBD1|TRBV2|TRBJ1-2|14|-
TGTGCCAGCATCAGGGACAGGGGAAACTATGGCTACACCTTC
CASIRDRGNYGYTF
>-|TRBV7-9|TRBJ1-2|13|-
TGTGCCAGCAGTTACCCGGCGGGGTATGGCTACACCTTC
CASSYPAGYGYTF
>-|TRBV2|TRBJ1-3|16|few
TGTGCCAGCAGTGAAGCTAGGGGACTCTCTGGAAACACCATATATTTT
CASSEARGLSGNTIYF
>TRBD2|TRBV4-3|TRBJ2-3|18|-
TGCGCCAGCAGCCAAGATTGGGGCGGGGGGGCCATAACAGATACGCAGTATTTT
CASSQDWGGGAITDTQYF
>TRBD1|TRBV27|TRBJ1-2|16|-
TGTGCCAGCAGTTCCGACAGGGCTCCCCAGAACTATGGCTACACCTTC
CASSSDRAPQNYGYTF
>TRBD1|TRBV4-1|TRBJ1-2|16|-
TGCGCCAGCAGCCAAGAGGGACAGGGGACTAACTATGGCTACACCTTC
CASSQEGQGTNYGYTF
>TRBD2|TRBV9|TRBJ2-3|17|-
TGTGCCAGCAGCGTAGGGGCTAGCGGGAGGGCCTACGATACGCAGTATTTT
CASSVGASGRAYDTQYF
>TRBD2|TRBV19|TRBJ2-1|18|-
TGTGCCAGTAGTATAGTCCCTCTCAGCGGGATCCCGTACAATGAGCAGTTCTTC
CASSIVPLSGIPYNEQFF
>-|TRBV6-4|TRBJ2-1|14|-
TGTGCCAGCAGTGAGTCGGGGGAAAACAATGAGCAGTTCTTC
CASSESGENNEQFF
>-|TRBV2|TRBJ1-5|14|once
TGTGCCAGCAGTGATCGTGGGTGGGAGCAGCCCCAGCATTTT
CASSDRGWEQPQHF
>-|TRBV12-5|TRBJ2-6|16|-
TGTGCTAGTGGTTTGGTAGCGGGTACCGGGGCCAACGTCCTGACTTTC
CASGLVAGTGANVLTF
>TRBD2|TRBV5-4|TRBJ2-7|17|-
TGTGCCAGCAGCTTCCGGGCGGGGGGTCAGTTTATCGTCGAGCAGTACTTC
CASSFRAGGQFIVEQYF
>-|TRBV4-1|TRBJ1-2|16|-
TGCGCCAGCAGCCAAGCGGGACTTTCACCAGACTATGGCTACACCTTC
CASSQAGLSPDYGYTF
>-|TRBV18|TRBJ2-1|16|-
TGTGCCAGCTCAGAGAGAACTAGAATCTCCTACAATGAGCAGTTCTTC
CASSERTRISYNEQFF
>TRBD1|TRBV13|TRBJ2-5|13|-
TGTGCCAGCAGCTGGGGACAGAAAGAGACCCAGTACTTC
CASSWGQKETQYF
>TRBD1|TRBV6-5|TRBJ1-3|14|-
TGTGCCAGCAGTTACGGGACAGGGGGAAACACCATATATTTT
CASSYGTGGNTIYF
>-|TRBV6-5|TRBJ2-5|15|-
TGTGCCAGCAGTTATACACAGGCCAACCAAGAGACCCAGTACTTC
CASSYTQANQETQYF
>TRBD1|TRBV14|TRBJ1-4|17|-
TGTGCCAGCAGCCCTCTGACAGGGGTGGTCACTAATGAAAAACTGTTTTTT
CASSPLTGVVTNEKLFF
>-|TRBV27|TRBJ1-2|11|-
TGTGCCGCAGGGGATAACTATGGCTACACCTTC
CAAGDNYGYTF
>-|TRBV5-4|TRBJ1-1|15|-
TGTGCCAGCAGCTTGAAGGCAGGCGCGAACACTGAAGCTTTCTTT
CASSLKAGANTEAFF
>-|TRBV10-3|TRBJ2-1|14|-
TGTGCCATCAGTGAGCCCAGCTCCTACAATGAGCAGTTCTTC
CAISEPSSYNEQFF
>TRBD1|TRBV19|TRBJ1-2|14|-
TGTGCCAGTAGACTGACAGGGGCCGCCTATGGCTACACCTTC
CASRLTGAAYGYTF
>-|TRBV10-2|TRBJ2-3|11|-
TGCGCCAGCAGACTCACAGATACGCAGTATTTT
CASRLTDTQYF
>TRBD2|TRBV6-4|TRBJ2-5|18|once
TGTGCCAGCAGTAGGGGGGCAGGGACTAGCGGAGGTCAAGAGACCCAGTACTTC
CASSRGAGTSGGQETQYF
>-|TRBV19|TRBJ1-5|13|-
TGTGCCAGTAGTATAGACAGGGTCCAGCCCCAGCATTTT
CASSIDRVQPQHF
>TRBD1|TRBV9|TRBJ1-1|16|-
TGTGCCAGCAGCGTAGGGGGCAGGGGGATGAACACTGAAGCTTTCTTT
CASSVGGRGMNTEAFF
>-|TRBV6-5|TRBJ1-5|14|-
TGTGCCAGCAGTTATGGGGCAGGCTTTCAGCCCCAGCATTTT
CASSYGAGFQPQHF
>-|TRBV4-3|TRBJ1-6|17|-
TGCGCCAGCAGCCGCTTACAGACAGCGGGTATGCATTCACCCCTCCACTTT
CASSRLQTAGMHSPLHF
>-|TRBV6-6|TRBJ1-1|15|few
TGTGCCAGCAGTCCTCCGAGGGTTATGGATCCTGAAGCTTTCTTT
CASSPPRVMDPEAFF
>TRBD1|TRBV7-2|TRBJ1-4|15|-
TGTGCCAGCAGCGGGCGACAGGGGGCAGGGGAAAAACTGTTTTTT
CASSGRQGAGEKLFF
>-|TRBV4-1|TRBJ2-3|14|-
TGCGCCAGCAGCCGGGGTCCGGGACTAGATACGCAGTATTTT
CASSRGPGLDTQYF
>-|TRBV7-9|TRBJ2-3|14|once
TGTGCCAGCAGCTTAGTCGGGAATACAGATACGCAGTATTTT
CASSLVGNTDTQYF